Presented here are 27 T cell receptor beta chains from one specimen sequenced in a study of blood T cell repertoires in COVID-19. TCRdb's table, derived via immunoSEQ multiplex PCR, lists solely in-frame clones and lacks some. The sample consists of roughly 130,000 clones, around 83% of them appearing once. Sequencing was carried out using peripheral blood. All receptors come from a woman aged 45-60 years with acute or convalescent COVID-19.

The rearrangement uses TRBV3-1 (or the pseudogene TRBV3-2) and TRBJ1-2; no firm D call. This CDR3 has 13 amino acids. The ends were cut back, 1 base at V and 8 bases at J, with 11 bases in the middle. Germline V gene lookup returns CDR1 LGHDT and CDR2 YNNKEL (reference sequence). DNA of the CDR3: TGTGCCAGCAGCCAAGTTAATAGCTACGGCTACACCTTC. Protein sequence: CASSQVNSYGYTF.

The genes are TRBV19 and TRBJ1-1; D gene uncertain. Trimming took off 6 bases at V and 1 base at J, with 9 bases between the two ends. Germline V CDR1 and CDR2: LNHDA, SQIVND (reference sequence). The CDR3 length is 13 residues. The CDR3 region is CASSPRENTEAFF. The CDR3 DNA follows: TGTGCCAGTAGCCCACGGGAGAACACTGAAGCTTTCTTT. The full variable domain, in which reference TRBV19 and TRBJ1-1 provide the parts outside the CDR3, is DGGITQSPKYLFRKEGQNVTLSCEQNLNHDAMYWYRQDPGQGLRLIYYSQIVNDFQKGDIAEGYSVSREKKESFPLTVTSAQKNPTAFYLCASSPRENTEAFFGQGTRLTVV.

The V call is TRBV6-4, the J call TRBJ1-2; D remains ambiguous. The CDR3 loop spans 13 amino acids. V was cut by 3 bases and J by 0 bases, with 5 bases left in between. Germline assignment: CDR1 MRHNA and CDR2 SNTAGT. The CDR3 loop reads CASSEGSNYGYTF. CDR3 in DNA: TGTGCCAGCAGTGAGGGCTCTAACTATGGCTACACCTTC.

This clone was picked up a small number of times. The rearrangement joins TRBV19 to TRBJ1-5; possible D gene TRBD1, 6 bases. The germline V gene has CDR1 LNHDA and CDR2 SQIVND (reference sequence). The CDR3 sequence is 14 residues long. The V end lost 6 bases, the J end lost 0 bases, and 9 bases lay between the germline ends. CDR3 DNA: TGTGCCAGTAGGACGACAGGTAGCAATCAGCCCCAGCATTTT. Translation gives CASRTTGSNQPQHF. The variable domain in full, completed from reference TRBV19 and TRBJ1-5, reads DGGITQSPKYLFRKEGQNVTLSCEQNLNHDAMYWYRQDPGQGLRLIYYSQIVNDFQKGDIAEGYSVSREKKESFPLTVTSAQKNPTAFYLCASRTTGSNQPQHFGDGTRLSIL.

This chain uses TRBV18 with TRBJ2-6; no firm D call. Germline V gene lookup returns CDR1 KGHSH and CDR2 LQKENI. Trimming removed 3 bases at V and 2 bases at J, with 14 bases between. This CDR3 contains 17 residues. The DNA of the CDR3 is TGTGCCAGCTCACCCTCAAGATCCCTAGCTGGGGCCAACGTCCTGACTTTC. Protein: CASSPSRSLAGANVLTF. The full variable domain, in which reference TRBV18 and TRBJ2-6 provide the parts outside the CDR3, is NAGVMQNPRHLVRRRGQEARLRCSPMKGHSHVYWYRQLPEEGLKFMVYLQKENIIDESGMPKERFSAEFPKEGPSILRIQQVVRGDSAAYFCASSPSRSLAGANVLTFGAGSRLTVL.

The chain joins TRBV19 to TRBJ1-2; TRBD1 aligns across 8 bases. There are 15 residues in the CDR3. V lost 7 bases to trimming and J lost 2 bases; unmatched junction nucleotides: 9. The germline V gene encodes CDR1 LNHDA and CDR2 SQIVND (reference sequence). CDR3 protein: CASTPAGGLNYGYTF. The CDR3 nucleotides are TGTGCCAGTACCCCTGCAGGGGGCCTAAACTATGGCTACACCTTC.

The chain employs TRBV6-1 and TRBJ1-6; D is ambiguous. Germline V gene sequence: CDR1 MNHNS, CDR2 SASEGT. The CDR3 covers 13 residues. V was shortened by 0 bases and J by 7 bases, with 4 bases between the two germline ends. The CDR3 sequence: CASSEAPNSPLHF. CDR3 bases: TGTGCCAGCAGTGAAGCTCCGAATTCACCCCTCCACTTT.

The chain is built from TRBV6-1 and TRBJ1-5; 10 bases fit TRBD1. The V and J ends lost 4 bases and 1 base, in that order; junction bases with no gene match: 10. Germline V gives CDR1 MNHNS, CDR2 SASEGT. This CDR3 contains 18 residues. The CDR3 bases are TGTGCCAGCAGTGGGAGGACAGGGGGTGGATGGAGCAATCAGCCCCAGCATTTT. It specifies CASSGRTGGGWSNQPQHF.

This clone has just one count. The chain links TRBV24-1 to TRBJ1-2, with a possible D match to TRBD1 (6 bases). The V and J ends lost 6 bases and 5 bases respectively, with 6 bases between them. Per the germline V gene, CDR1 is KGHDR and CDR2 is SFDVKD. This CDR3 has 11 residues. The CDR3 protein is CATSQGYGYTF. The CDR3 DNA is TGTGCCACCAGTCAGGGGTATGGCTACACCTTC.

The chain recombines TRBV4-1 with TRBJ1-5, with D possibly TRBD1 on 5 matching bases. Germline CDR1 MGHRA, CDR2 YSYEKL. V shed 0 bases and J shed 2 bases, with 20 bases lying between them. CDR3 length: 19 residues. As DNA, the CDR3 is TGCGCCAGCAGCCAAGATCCGCGGACCCAGGGCATCGGCAATCAGCCCCAGCATTTT. Amino acids: CASSQDPRTQGIGNQPQHF.

The chain carries TRBV7-8 and TRBJ1-2; 9 nucleotides line up with TRBD1. V dropped 4 bases and J dropped 6; count of bases not matched to a gene: 9. This CDR3 has 15 amino acids. The germline CDR1 and CDR2 sequences are SGHVS and FQNEAQ. The CDR3 DNA follows: TGTGCCAGCAGCTCTACCCCGGGACAGGGTCATGGCTACACCTTC. Its protein product is CASSSTPGQGHGYTF.

With regard to this clone: This same CDR3 is encoded by further DNA sequences in the sample. The chain has TRBV3-1 (or the pseudogene TRBV3-2) and TRBJ1-5, with D perhaps TRBD1 (5 bases). CDR3 length: 15 amino acids. Germline-derived CDR1 and CDR2 are LGHDT and YNNKEL (reference sequence). V dropped 3 bases and J dropped 1 base, with 10 bases sitting between them. CDR3 sequence reads: CASSHSGGSNQPQHF. DNA for the CDR3: TGTGCCAGCAGCCACTCGGGGGGGAGCAATCAGCCCCAGCATTTT.

The chain uses TRBV21-1 and TRBJ1-4; the table gives TRBD1 as D, unverified against the DNA. TRBV21-1 is recorded as a pseudogene. The CDR3 has 16 residues. The CDR3 nucleotides are TGTGCCAGCAGCAAGCGGAGAAGACAGATTAATGAAAAACTGTTTTTT. It encodes CASSKRRRQINEKLFF.

The chain has TRBV19 and TRBJ1-5; TRBD1 agrees at 7 bases. This CDR3 contains 19 residues. The germline V gene encodes CDR1 LNHDA and CDR2 SQIVND (reference sequence). With V trimmed by 3 bases and J by 4 bases, 18 bases remained unmatched. The CDR3: CASSIPRWQGGTKNQPQHF. The CDR3 bases are TGTGCCAGTAGTATCCCAAGATGGCAGGGGGGAACGAAAAATCAGCCCCAGCATTTT. The full variable domain, in which reference TRBV19 and TRBJ1-5 provide the parts outside the CDR3, is DGGITQSPKYLFRKEGQNVTLSCEQNLNHDAMYWYRQDPGQGLRLIYYSQIVNDFQKGDIAEGYSVSREKKESFPLTVTSAQKNPTAFYLCASSIPRWQGGTKNQPQHFGDGTRLSIL.

The V call is TRBV6-5, the J call TRBJ1-2, with 7 nucleotides matching TRBD1. This CDR3 region has 14 residues. The V gene's germline CDR1 is MNHEY and CDR2 SVGAGI. V gave up 5 bases and J gave up 2 bases; unmatched junction bases: 5. CDR3 in DNA: TGTGCCAGCAGTCCGACGACAGGGAACTATGGCTACACCTTC. It yields the protein CASSPTTGNYGYTF.

The V and J genes are TRBV13 and TRBJ1-1, with TRBD1 matching over 8 bases. CDR1 PRHDT and CDR2 FYEKMQ come from the germline V gene (reference sequence). This CDR3 contains 16 residues. Trimming removed 5 bases from V and 5 bases from J; junction bases left unmatched: 13. This chain's CDR3 is CASSDRPRGRRTEAFF. For the CDR3, the DNA is TGTGCCAGCAGCGACCGCCCCAGGGGGCGAAGGACTGAAGCTTTCTTT.

V is TRBV5-1 and J is TRBJ1-2; possibly TRBD1 for D (6 bases). Trimming removed 4 bases from V and 4 bases from J, with 17 bases in between. Germline CDR1 reads SGHRS; CDR2 reads YFSETQ. CDR3 length: 15 residues. CDR3 protein: CASSNRDNQGYGYTF. The CDR3 DNA reads as TGCGCCAGCAGCAACCGGGACAACCAAGGCTATGGCTACACCTTC.

The chain uses TRBV2 and TRBJ2-3, with 8 bases aligning to TRBD2. CDR1 is SNHLY and CDR2 is FYNNEI in the germline V gene. V lost 5 bases and J lost 5; bases outside the gene matches: 12. The CDR3 sequence is 16 residues long. The DNA of the CDR3 is TGTGCCAGCAGTACCATTCGGGGGGGGAGAGGAGATACGCAGTATTTT. It translates to CASSTIRGGRGDTQYF.

V is TRBV12-2 and J is TRBJ1-2; the tabulated D call, TRBD1, remains unverified against the DNA. TRBV12-2 represents a pseudogene. The CDR3 spans 14 residues. In nucleotides, the CDR3 is TGTGCAAGTCGCCCCCGGGCAGGGGGACATGGCTACACCTTC. Translation: CASRPRAGGHGYTF.

V and J are TRBV4-2 and TRBJ1-2, with TRBD1 matching 7 bases. The germline V gene encodes CDR1 LGHNA and CDR2 YNFKEQ. Trimming removed 1 base from V and 6 bases from J; junction bases left unmatched: 2. The CDR3 extends over 13 amino acids. CDR3 bases: TGTGCCAGCAGCCAAGCCGGGACAGATGGCTACACCTTC. Amino acid sequence: CASSQAGTDGYTF.

V and J are TRBV27 and TRBJ2-2, with D possibly TRBD1 on 6 matching bases. Germline CDR1 reads MNHEY; CDR2 reads SMNVEV (reference sequence). The ends were cut back, 3 bases at V and 1 base at J, with 15 bases in the middle. The CDR3 sequence is 17 residues long. CDR3 loop: CASSFGNEGENTGELFF. As DNA, the CDR3 is TGTGCCAGCAGTTTTGGGAACGAGGGGGAGAACACCGGGGAGCTGTTTTTT.

V gene TRBV6-2 or TRBV6-3 combines with J gene TRBJ1-2; D is possibly TRBD1 (5 bases). The germline V and J ends were trimmed by 0 bases and 5 bases, with 16 bases remaining between them. Germline values: CDR1 MNHEY, CDR2 SVGEGT. This CDR3 has 16 residues. CDR3 bases: TGTGCCAGCAGTTACTCCGGACCTGAAAAGGGGTATGGCTACACCTTC. It codes for CASSYSGPEKGYGYTF.

V and J are TRBV10-3 and TRBJ1-4, with 8 bases aligning to TRBD1. This CDR3 contains 13 residues. Germline lookup yields CDR1 ENHRY and CDR2 SYGVKD. V trimming: 6 bases; J trimming: 6 bases; junction bases outside the gene matches: 3. CDR3 sequence reads: CAISGTGDEKLFF. The DNA for the CDR3 is TGTGCCATCAGCGGGACAGGTGATGAAAAACTGTTTTTT.

The gene calls are TRBV11-3 and TRBJ2-1; weak D call: TRBD1 (6 bases). Trimming took 1 base from V and 8 from J, leaving 15 bases between them. Germline values: CDR1 SGHNT, CDR2 YENEEA. This CDR3 is 15 amino acids long. The CDR3 bases are TGTGCCAGCAGCTTAGGTTTTGGGGGCACGGATGAGCAGTTCTTC. Its protein product is CASSLGFGGTDEQFF.

The chain employs TRBV5-1 and TRBJ1-4; D is perhaps TRBD1 (5 bases). Trimming removed 4 bases from V and 3 bases from J, with 13 bases in between. This CDR3 spans 15 amino acids. The V gene's germline CDR1 is SGHRS and CDR2 YFSETQ. The CDR3 sequence: CASSLPETANEKLFF. DNA for the CDR3: TGCGCCAGCAGCCTACCCGAGACAGCTAATGAAAAACTGTTTTTT.

The genes are TRBV29-1 and TRBJ1-1; 7 nucleotides line up with TRBD1. V lost 6 bases, J lost 0 bases, and 7 bases stayed unmatched. Germline CDR1 and CDR2: SQVTM and ANQGSEA. The CDR3 sequence is 14 residues long. CDR3 sequence (DNA): TGCAGCGTGAAGACAGGGACTTTGAACACTGAAGCTTTCTTT. As protein: CSVKTGTLNTEAFF.

CDR3 sequence: CASSSGQGYNTEAFF. The CDR3 nucleotides read TGCGCCAGCAGCTCAGGACAGGGGTACAACACTGAAGCTTTCTTT. The J gene is TRBJ1-1, the V gene TRBV10-2; 9 bases agree with TRBD1. The CDR3 spans 15 residues. The V and J ends lost 6 bases and 2 bases, in that order; junction bases with no gene match: 7. Looked up from germline, CDR1 is WSHSY and CDR2 is SAAADI.